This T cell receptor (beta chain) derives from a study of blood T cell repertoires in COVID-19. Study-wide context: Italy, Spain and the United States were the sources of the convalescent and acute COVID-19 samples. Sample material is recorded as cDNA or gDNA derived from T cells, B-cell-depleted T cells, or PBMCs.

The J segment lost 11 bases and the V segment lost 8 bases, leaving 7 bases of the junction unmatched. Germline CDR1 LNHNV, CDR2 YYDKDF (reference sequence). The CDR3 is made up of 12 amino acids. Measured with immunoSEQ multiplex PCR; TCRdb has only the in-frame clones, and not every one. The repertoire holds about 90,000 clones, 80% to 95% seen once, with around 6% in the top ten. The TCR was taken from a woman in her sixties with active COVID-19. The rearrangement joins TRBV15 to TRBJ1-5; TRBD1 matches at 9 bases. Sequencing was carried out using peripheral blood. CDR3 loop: CATGDRVVAQHF. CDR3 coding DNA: TGTGCCACCGGGGACAGGGTTGTGGCCCAGCATTTT.